The sequence of this TCR beta chain was determined in a study of blood T cell repertoires in COVID-19. TCRdb's table, derived via immunoSEQ multiplex PCR, lists solely in-frame clones and lacks some. Found here are around 260,000 clones, 75% to 90% of them singletons; the top ten hold 0.94%. The V end was cut by 0 bases, the J end by 4 bases, with 6 bases between. There are 13 residues in the CDR3. The chain joins TRBV12-3 or TRBV12-4 to TRBJ2-5; D possibly corresponds to TRBD2 (5 bases). This TCR came from a middle-aged woman who had recovered from COVID-19. What was sequenced was peripheral blood. CDR3 residues: CASSLAAGETQYF. CDR3 nucleotide sequence: TGTGCCAGCAGTTTAGCGGCGGGAGAGACCCAGTACTTC.